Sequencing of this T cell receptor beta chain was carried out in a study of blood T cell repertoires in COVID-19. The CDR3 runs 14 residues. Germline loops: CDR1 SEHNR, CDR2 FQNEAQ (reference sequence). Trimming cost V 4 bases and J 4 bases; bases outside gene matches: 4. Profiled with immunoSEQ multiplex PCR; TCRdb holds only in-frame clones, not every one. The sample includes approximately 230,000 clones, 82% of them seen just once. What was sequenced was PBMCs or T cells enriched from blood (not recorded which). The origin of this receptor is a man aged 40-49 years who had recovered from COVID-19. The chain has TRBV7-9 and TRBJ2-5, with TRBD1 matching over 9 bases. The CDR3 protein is CASSSTGGVETQYF. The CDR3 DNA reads TGTGCCAGCAGCTCGACAGGGGGTGTAGAGACCCAGTACTTC.